The clone carrying this T cell receptor beta chain came up many times. The data originate from a study of identical twins. TCRdb reprocessed the 5' RACE reads via MiXCR and lists one record per CDR3 protein. This table holds 640,000 or so distinct CDR3 sequences, roughly 6% found once. Material for sequencing was naive T cells sorted from blood. The receptor's source is a man between 18 and 29 years old in good health.

CDR3 protein: CASSLDGSSYNEQFF. DNA for the CDR3: TGCGCCAGCAGCTTGGACGGGAGCTCCTACAATGAGCAGTTCTTC. This sequence joins TRBV5-1 and TRBJ2-1, with a tentative D call TRBD2 (6 bases). The CDR3 totals 15 residues. The ends were cut back, 0 bases at V and 0 bases at J, with 7 bases in the middle. The germline gives CDR1 SGHRS, CDR2 YFSETQ.